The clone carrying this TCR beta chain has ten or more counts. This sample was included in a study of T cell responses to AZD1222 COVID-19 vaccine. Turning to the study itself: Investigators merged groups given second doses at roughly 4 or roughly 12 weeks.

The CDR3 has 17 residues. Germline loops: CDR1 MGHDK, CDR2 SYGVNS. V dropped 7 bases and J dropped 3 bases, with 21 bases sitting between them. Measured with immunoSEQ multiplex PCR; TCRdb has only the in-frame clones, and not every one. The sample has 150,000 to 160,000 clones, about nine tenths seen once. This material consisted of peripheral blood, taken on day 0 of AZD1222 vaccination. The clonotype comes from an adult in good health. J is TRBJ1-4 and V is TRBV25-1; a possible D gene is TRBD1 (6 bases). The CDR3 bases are TGTGCCAGCACAGCCACCCGGGACACCTATTCTAATGAAAAACTGTTTTTT. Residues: CASTATRDTYSNEKLFF.